What follows are 9 T cell receptor beta chains derived from one specimen sequenced in a study of identifying expanded T cells in peripheral blood. Sequenced by immunoSEQ multiplex PCR; TCRdb stores in-frame clones only, minus some. The top ten clones hold 16% of a sample with around 100,000 clones, 85% to 90% of them seen once. The source material was blood. The receptor source for this set is a person aged 18 to 75 in good health.

The chain employs TRBV11-2 and TRBJ2-5; 11 bases line up with TRBD2. V lost 6 bases and J lost 4; bases outside the gene matches: 4. Germline loops: CDR1 SGHAT, CDR2 FQNNGV. The CDR3 length is 14 residues. The CDR3: CASRIAGGRETQYF. The CDR3 DNA follows: TGTGCCAGCAGAATAGCGGGGGGGCGAGAGACCCAGTACTTC.

This clone was recorded a few times. The chain is built from TRBV28 and TRBJ2-7, with TRBD1 matching 9 bases. The CDR3 is 13 residues long. Germline loops: CDR1 MDHEN, CDR2 SYDVKM. V was clipped by 7 bases and J by 4 bases; unmatched bases: 5. The DNA of the CDR3 is TGTGCCAGCACCCCGGACAGGGGATACGAGCAGTACTTC. It codes for CASTPDRGYEQYF.

This chain links TRBV7-2 with TRBJ1-2; no clear D. The CDR3 extends over 12 amino acids. V gave up 5 bases and J gave up 8 bases, with 12 bases separating them. Per germline, CDR1 SGHTA and CDR2 FQGNSA. CDR3 in amino acids: CASSRTGVGYTF. The CDR3 DNA reads TGTGCCAGCAGCCGGACGGGTGTGGGCTACACCTTC.

This clone was observed a few times. This chain links TRBV18 with TRBJ2-4; D is perhaps TRBD2 (6 bases). This CDR3 has 14 amino acids. The germline CDR1 and CDR2 sequences are KGHSH and LQKENI. Trimming removed 6 bases at V and 7 bases at J, with 16 bases between. As DNA, the CDR3 is TGTGCCAGCTCCGCTTCGGGACTCGAGAACATTCAGTACTTC. This sequence encodes CASSASGLENIQYF.

The chain uses TRBV5-5 and TRBJ1-4; possible D gene TRBD1, 6 bases. Trimming took off 3 bases at V and 5 bases at J, with 14 bases between the two ends. The CDR3 sequence is 15 residues long. In germline, CDR1 is SGHKS, CDR2 YYEKEE (reference sequence). The CDR3 nucleotides are TGTGCCAGCAGCTCCCTCGCAGGGGTAAATGAAAAACTGTTTTTT. Translated, it gives CASSSLAGVNEKLFF.

The chain recombines TRBV4-3 with TRBJ1-1; D remains unclear. This CDR3 has 16 amino acids. CDR1 and CDR2 (germline): LGHNA, YSLEER. Between the trimmed V and J ends, which lost 0 bases and 6 bases, there was a span of 17 bases. CDR3 protein: CASSQDLGSGKAEAFF. For the CDR3, the DNA is TGCGCCAGCAGCCAAGATCTGGGCAGTGGGAAGGCTGAAGCTTTCTTT.

The chain combines TRBV4-3 with TRBJ1-6; 8 bases map to TRBD1. This CDR3 is 16 amino acids long. The germline CDR1 and CDR2 sequences are LGHNA and YSLEER. V lost 1 base to trimming and J lost 2 bases; unmatched junction nucleotides: 1. CDR3 loop: CASSQVTGAYNSPLHF. The DNA for the CDR3 is TGCGCCAGCAGCCAAGTGACAGGGGCCTATAATTCACCCCTCCACTTT.

The chain uses TRBV6-6 and TRBJ2-3; 7 positions agree with TRBD1. The CDR3 length is 12 residues. V lost 10 bases to trimming and J lost 6 bases; unmatched junction nucleotides: 7. Looked up from germline, CDR1 is MNHNY and CDR2 is SVGAGI (reference sequence). CDR3: CATTGAGDTQYF. In DNA, the CDR3 is TGTGCCACCACAGGGGCCGGGGATACGCAGTATTTT.

The rearrangement joins TRBV6-5 to TRBJ1-3; the match to TRBD1 covers 8 bases. The CDR3 consists of 15 residues. The germline V gene has CDR1 MNHEY and CDR2 SVGAGI. Trimming cost V 4 bases and J 2 bases; bases outside gene matches: 4. The CDR3 DNA follows: TGTGCCAGCAGTTCCAACAGGGGGGCTGGAAACACCATATATTTT. It is translated as CASSSNRGAGNTIYF.